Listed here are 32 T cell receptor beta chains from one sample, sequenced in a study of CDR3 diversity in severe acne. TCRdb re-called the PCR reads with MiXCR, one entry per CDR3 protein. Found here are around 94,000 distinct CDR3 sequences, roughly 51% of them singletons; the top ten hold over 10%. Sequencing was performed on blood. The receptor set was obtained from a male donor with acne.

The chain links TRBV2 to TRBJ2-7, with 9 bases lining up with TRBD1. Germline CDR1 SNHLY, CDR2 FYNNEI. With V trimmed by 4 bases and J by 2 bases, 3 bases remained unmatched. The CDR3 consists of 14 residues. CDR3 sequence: CASSAGTGPYEQYF. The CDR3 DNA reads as TGTGCCAGCAGTGCCGGGACAGGGCCCTACGAGCAGTACTTC.

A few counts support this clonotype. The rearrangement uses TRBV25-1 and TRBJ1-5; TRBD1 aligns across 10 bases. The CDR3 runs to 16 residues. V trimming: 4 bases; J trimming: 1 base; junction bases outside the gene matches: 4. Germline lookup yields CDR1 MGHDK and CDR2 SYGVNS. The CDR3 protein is CASSGDRGRSNQPQHF. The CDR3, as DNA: TGTGCCAGCAGTGGGGACAGGGGAAGGAGCAATCAGCCCCAGCATTTT.

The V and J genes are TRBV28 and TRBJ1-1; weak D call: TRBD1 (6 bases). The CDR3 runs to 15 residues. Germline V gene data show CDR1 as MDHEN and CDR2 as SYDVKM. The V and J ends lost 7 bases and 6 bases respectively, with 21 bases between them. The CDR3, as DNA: TGTGCCAGCAATAAGATACAGGGCTTAATGGCTGAAGCTTTCTTT. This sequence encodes CASNKIQGLMAEAFF.

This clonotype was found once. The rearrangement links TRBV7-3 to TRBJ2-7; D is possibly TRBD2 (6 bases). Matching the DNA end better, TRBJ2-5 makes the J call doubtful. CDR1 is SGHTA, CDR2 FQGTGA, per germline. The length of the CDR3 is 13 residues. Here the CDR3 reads CASSSGLGETQYF. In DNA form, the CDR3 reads TGTGCCAGCAGCTCGGGACTCGGAGAGACCCAGTACTTC.

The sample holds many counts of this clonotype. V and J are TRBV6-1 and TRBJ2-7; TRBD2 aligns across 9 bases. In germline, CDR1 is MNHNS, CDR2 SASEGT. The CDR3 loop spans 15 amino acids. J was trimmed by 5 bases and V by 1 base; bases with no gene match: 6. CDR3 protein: CASSEVAGVGDEQYV. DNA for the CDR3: TGTGCCAGCAGTGAAGTAGCGGGAGTAGGGGACGAGCAGTACGTC.

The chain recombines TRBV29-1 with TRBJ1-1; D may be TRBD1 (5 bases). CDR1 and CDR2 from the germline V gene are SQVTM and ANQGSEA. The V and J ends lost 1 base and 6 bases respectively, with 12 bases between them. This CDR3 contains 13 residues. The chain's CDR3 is CSVEGGDDAEAFF. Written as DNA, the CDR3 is TGCAGCGTTGAAGGGGGGGATGACGCTGAAGCTTTCTTT.

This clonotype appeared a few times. CDR3 loop: CASSLGGPTNADTQYF. The CDR3 coding sequence is TGCGCCAGCAGCTTGGGAGGGCCTACGAATGCAGATACGCAGTATTTT. This chain joins TRBV5-1 and TRBJ2-3, with a possible D match to TRBD2 (5 bases). The CDR3 contains 16 residues. CDR1 is SGHRS and CDR2 is YFSETQ in the germline V gene. Trimming shortened V by 0 bases and J by 4 bases, and 15 bases separated the two germline ends.

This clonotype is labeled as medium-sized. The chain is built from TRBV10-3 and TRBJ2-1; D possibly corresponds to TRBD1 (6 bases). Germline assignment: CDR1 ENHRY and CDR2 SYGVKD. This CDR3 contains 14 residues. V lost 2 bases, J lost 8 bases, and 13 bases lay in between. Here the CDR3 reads CAISERGQGDEQFF. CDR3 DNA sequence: TGTGCCATCAGTGAGAGGGGACAAGGAGATGAGCAGTTCTTC.

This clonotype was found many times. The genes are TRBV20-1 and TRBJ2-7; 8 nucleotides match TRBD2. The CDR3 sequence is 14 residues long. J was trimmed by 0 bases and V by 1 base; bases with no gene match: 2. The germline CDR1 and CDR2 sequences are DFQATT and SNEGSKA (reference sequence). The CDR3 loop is CSARASGYSYEQYF. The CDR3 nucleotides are TGCAGTGCTAGAGCTAGCGGGTACTCCTACGAGCAGTACTTC.

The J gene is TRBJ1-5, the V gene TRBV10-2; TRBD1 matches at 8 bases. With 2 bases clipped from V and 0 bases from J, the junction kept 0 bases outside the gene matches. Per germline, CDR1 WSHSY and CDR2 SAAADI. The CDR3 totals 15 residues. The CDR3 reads CASSETGGSNQPQHF. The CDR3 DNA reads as TGCGCCAGCAGTGAGACAGGGGGTAGCAATCAGCCCCAGCATTTT.

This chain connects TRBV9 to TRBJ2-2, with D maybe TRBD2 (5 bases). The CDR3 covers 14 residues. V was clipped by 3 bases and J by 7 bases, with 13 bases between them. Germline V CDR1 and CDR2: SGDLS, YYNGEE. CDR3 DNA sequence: TGTGCCAGCAGCGCCTATAACCGGGGCGGGGAGCTGTTTTTT. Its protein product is CASSAYNRGGELFF.

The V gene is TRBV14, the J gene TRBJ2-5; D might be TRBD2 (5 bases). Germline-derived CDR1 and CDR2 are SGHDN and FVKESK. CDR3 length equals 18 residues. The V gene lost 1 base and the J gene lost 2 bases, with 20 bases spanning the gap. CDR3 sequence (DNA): TGTGCCAGCAGCCAAGGGAGGTCGGTGGGGAGTCTTCAAGAGACCCAGTACTTC. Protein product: CASSQGRSVGSLQETQYF.

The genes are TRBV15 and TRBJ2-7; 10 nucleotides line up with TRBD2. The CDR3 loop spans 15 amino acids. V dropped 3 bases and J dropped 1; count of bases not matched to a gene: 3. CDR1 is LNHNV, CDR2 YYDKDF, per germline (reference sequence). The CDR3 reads CATSSTSGESYEQYF. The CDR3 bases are TGTGCCACCAGCAGTACTAGCGGGGAATCCTACGAGCAGTACTTC.

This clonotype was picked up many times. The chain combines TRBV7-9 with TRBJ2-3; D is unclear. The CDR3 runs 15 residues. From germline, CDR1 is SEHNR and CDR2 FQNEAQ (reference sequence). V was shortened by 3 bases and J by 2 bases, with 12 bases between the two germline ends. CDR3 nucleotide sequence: TGTGCCAGCAGCTTCTTGAACTTTCTCACAGATACGCAGTATTTT. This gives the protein CASSFLNFLTDTQYF.

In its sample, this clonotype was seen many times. CDR3 protein: CSARENRGLYEQYF. In DNA form, the CDR3 reads TGCAGTGCTAGAGAAAACAGGGGGCTTTACGAGCAGTACTTC. The J gene is TRBJ2-7, the V gene TRBV20-1, with 9 bases identical to TRBD1. Germline V gene sequence: CDR1 DFQATT, CDR2 SNEGSKA (reference sequence). The CDR3 is 14 residues long. The V gene end was trimmed by 0 bases and the J gene end by 4 bases; junction bases not matched to a gene: 4.

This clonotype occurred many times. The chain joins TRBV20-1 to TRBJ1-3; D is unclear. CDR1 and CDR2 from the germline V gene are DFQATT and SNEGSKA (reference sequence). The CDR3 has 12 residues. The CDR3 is CSTSDWGNTIYF. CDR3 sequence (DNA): TGCAGCACATCAGATTGGGGAAACACCATATATTTT.

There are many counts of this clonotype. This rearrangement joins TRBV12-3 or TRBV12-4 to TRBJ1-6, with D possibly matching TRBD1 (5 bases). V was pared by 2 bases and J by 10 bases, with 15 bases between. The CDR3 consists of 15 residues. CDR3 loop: CASSLSGRAGSPLHF. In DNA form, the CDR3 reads TGTGCCAGCAGTTTATCCGGCAGGGCTGGGTCACCCCTCCACTTT.

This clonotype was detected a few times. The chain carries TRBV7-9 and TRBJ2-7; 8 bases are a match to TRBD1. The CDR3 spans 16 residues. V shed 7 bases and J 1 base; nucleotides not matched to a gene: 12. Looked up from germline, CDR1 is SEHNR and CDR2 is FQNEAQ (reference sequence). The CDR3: CASTDNRQGPSYEQYF. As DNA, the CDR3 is TGTGCCAGCACCGACAATCGACAGGGGCCTTCCTACGAGCAGTACTTC.

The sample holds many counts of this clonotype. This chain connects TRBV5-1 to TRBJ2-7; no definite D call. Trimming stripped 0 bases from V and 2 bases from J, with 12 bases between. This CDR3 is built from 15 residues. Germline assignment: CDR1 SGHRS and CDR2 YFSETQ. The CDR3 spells CASSLVPGVTYEQYF. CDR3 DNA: TGCGCCAGCAGCTTGGTACCGGGCGTGACCTACGAGCAGTACTTC.

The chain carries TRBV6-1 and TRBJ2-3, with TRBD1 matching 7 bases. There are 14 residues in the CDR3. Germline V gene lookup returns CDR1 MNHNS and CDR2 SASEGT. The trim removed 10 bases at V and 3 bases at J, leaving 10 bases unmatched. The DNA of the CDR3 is TGTGCCACCAAGAGAAGACAGGGAACAGATACGCAGTATTTT. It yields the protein CATKRRQGTDTQYF.

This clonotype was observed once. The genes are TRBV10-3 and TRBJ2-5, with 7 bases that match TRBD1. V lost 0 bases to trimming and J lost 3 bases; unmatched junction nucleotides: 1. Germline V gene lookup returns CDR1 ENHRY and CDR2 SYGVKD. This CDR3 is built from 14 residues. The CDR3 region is CAISESTGEETQYF. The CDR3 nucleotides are TGTGCCATCAGTGAGTCTACAGGGGAAGAGACCCAGTACTTC.

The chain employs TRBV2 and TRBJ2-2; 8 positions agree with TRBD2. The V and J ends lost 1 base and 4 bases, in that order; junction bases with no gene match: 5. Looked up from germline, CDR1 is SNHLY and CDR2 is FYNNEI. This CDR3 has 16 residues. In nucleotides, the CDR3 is TGTGCCAGCAGTGAAGGGGCGGGAGGTTTCACCGGGGAGCTGTTTTTT. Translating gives CASSEGAGGFTGELFF.

The CDR3 region is CASSLRLAGVGANVLTF. In DNA, the CDR3 is TGTGCCAGCAGCTTGCGACTAGCGGGAGTGGGGGCCAACGTCCTGACTTTC. The chain links TRBV5-6 to TRBJ2-6; 12 nucleotides align to TRBD2. Trimming removed 1 base from V and 4 bases from J; junction bases left unmatched: 3. The CDR3 totals 17 residues. Germline values: CDR1 SGHDT, CDR2 YYEEEE.

This CDR3 reads CASSSGAVEIETQYF. The CDR3 bases are TGTGCCAGCAGTTCCGGAGCGGTAGAGATAGAGACCCAGTACTTC. The chain links TRBV6-1 to TRBJ2-5; D may be TRBD2 (5 bases). The CDR3 spans 15 residues. The V gene lost 5 bases and the J gene lost 4 bases, with 17 bases spanning the gap. Germline V gene data show CDR1 as MNHNS and CDR2 as SASEGT.

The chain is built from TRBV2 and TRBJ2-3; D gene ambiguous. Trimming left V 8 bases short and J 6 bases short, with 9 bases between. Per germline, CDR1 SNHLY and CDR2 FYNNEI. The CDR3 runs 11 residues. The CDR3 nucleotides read TGTGCCAGCCTAAGATCCGATACGCAGTATTTT. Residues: CASLRSDTQYF.

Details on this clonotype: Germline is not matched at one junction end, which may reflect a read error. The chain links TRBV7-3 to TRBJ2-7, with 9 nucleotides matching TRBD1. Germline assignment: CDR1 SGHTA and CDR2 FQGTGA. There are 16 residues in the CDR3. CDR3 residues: CANSPLARTGAYEQYF. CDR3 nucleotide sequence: TGTGCCAACAGCCCCCTAGCTAGGACAGGGGCCTATGAGCAGTACTTC.

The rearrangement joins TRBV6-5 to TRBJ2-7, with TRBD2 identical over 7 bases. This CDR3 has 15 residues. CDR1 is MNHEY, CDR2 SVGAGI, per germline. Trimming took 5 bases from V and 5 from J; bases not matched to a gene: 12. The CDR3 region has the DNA TGTGCCAGCAGTACAGGAGCGGGGCCGATAAACGAGCAGTACTTC. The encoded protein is CASSTGAGPINEQYF.

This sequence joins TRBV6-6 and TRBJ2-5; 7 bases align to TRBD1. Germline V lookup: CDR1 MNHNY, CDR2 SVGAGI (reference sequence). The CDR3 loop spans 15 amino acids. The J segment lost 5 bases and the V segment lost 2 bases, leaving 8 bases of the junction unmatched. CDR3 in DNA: TGTGCCAGCAGTTACGAATGGCAGGGGGTCGAGACCCAGTACTTC. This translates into CASSYEWQGVETQYF.

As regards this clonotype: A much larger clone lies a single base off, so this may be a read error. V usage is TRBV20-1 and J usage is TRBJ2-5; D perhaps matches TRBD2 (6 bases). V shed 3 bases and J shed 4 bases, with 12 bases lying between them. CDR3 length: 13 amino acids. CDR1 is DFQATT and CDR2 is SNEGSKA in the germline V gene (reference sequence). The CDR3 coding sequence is TGCAGTGCTAGTCGGACTATCATAGAGACCCAGTACTTC. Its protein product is CSASRTIIETQYF.

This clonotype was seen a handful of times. The CDR3: CASSTERSSYEQYF. DNA of the CDR3: TGTGCCAGCAGTACGGAGCGGAGCTCCTACGAGCAGTACTTC. V is TRBV2 and J is TRBJ2-7, with D maybe TRBD2 (5 bases). In germline, CDR1 is SNHLY, CDR2 FYNNEI. The CDR3 is 14 amino acids. V was trimmed by 5 bases and J by 0 bases, leaving 11 bases between them.

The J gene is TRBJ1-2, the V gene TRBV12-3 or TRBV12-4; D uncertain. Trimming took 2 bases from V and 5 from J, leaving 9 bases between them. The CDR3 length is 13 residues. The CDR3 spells CASSLTMEYGYTF. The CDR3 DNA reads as TGTGCCAGCAGTTTAACGATGGAGTATGGCTACACCTTC.

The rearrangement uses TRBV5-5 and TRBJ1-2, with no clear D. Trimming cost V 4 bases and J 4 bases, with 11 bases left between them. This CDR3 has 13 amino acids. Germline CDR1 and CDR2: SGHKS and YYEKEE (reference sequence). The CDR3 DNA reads TGTGCCAGCAGCCCGGCGCGAGGCTATGGCTACACCTTC. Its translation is CASSPARGYGYTF.